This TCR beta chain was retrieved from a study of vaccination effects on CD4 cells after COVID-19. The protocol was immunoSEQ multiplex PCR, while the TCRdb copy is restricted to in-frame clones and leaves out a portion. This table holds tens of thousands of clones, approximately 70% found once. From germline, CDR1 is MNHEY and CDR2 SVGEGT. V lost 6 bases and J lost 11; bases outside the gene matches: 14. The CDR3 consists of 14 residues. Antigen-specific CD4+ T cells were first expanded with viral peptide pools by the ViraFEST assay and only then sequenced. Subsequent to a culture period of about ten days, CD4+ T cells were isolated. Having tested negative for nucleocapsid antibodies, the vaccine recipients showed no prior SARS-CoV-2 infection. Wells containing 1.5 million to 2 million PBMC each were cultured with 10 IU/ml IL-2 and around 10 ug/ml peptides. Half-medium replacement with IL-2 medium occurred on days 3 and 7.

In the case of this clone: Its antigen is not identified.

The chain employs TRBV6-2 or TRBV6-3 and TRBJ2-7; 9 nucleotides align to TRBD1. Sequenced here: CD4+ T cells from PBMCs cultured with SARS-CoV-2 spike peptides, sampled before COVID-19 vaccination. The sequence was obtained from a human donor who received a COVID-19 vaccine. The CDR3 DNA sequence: TGTGCCAGCAGCCCTACCACAGGGGGCCGCTTTGAGTACTTC. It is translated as CASSPTTGGRFEYF.